This TCR beta chain was found in a study of technical replicates of blood from several donors (dated by TCRdb to about 2017). CDR1 and CDR2 are drawn from the germline V gene: SGDLS, YYNGEE. Germline trimming amounts to 1 base on V and 0 bases on J, with 5 as the count of junction bases outside the gene matches. Measured from the cysteine to the phenylalanine, the CDR3 is 16 residues long. Kept here is only the CDR3 DNA, which spans 48 bases and is read in frame from base 1. With regard to this clone: This receptor's antigen is unknown. No base quality information exists; no much larger clone differs at one position.

The library relied on the immunoSEQ multiplex PCR assay. TCRdb limited this immuneACCESS table to in-frame rearrangements with V and J called. A share of clones is missing; checked studies link under half to unresolved V genes, and the rest is unexplained. This sample holds over 90,000 clones; 95% were observed only once. About 0.19% of the sample rests with the top ten. Recombination linked TRBV9 to TRBJ2-3, with TRBD2 matching 7 junction bases. The sequence was obtained from a human donor in good health. The sequencing input was T cells isolated from PBMCs. The DNA reads as follows: TGTGCCAGCAGCGTAAGTGAGCGGGGTAGCACAGATACGCAGTATTTT. The encoded protein is CASSVSERGSTDTQYF.